This T cell receptor (beta chain) derives from a study of blood T cell repertoires in COVID-19. For the study at large: Collection of acute and convalescent COVID-19 samples took place in the United States, Italy and Spain.

Authors' analysis steps: The authors estimated nucleated cell counts from reference gene primer amplification. Profiling relied on immunoSEQ multiplex PCR, and the TCRdb table lists in-frame clones only, not all of them. V and J calls and clone size are as listed in that table; D and trimming were resolved from the DNA. The table includes about 120,000 clones, just under 90% detected once. With V trimmed by 5 bases and J by 3 bases, 6 bases remained unmatched. The CDR3 is made up of 15 amino acids. CDR1 and CDR2 from the germline V gene are SGHNT and YENEEA. Sequenced sample: peripheral blood. This sequence originates from a woman aged 45 to 65 with acute or convalescent COVID-19. This sequence joins TRBV11-3 and TRBJ2-2, with 7 bases identical to TRBD1. The chain's CDR3 is CASSQRDSYTGELFF. DNA for the CDR3: TGTGCCAGCAGCCAACGGGACAGCTACACCGGGGAGCTGTTTTTT.